A selection of T cell receptor beta chains follows, all from one sample in a study of shared clonotypes between healthy human individuals. The method was immunoSEQ multiplex PCR; TCRdb's version includes in-frame clones alone and lacks a portion of them. The sample gives millions of clones, more than 85% of which show up once; under 0.45% is in the top ten. The specimen sequenced was naive CD4+ T cells from PBMCs. The source is a man younger than 35 in good health. Some clones in this sample may be carry-over from other donors' samples. The CDR3 runs from the conserved cysteine through the conserved F or W. D genes are given only for firm matches. The size of a clone is reported for some rows only, either as once, few or many, or as a class for expanded clones.

V	size	D	J	CDR3	DNA
TRBV7-9	NA	NA	TRBJ2-7	CASSSGSGEQYF	TGTGCCAGCAGCTCAGGGTCGGGTGAGCAGTACTTC
TRBV5-6	NA	TRBD1	TRBJ2-1	CASSWRRTGRNEQFF	TGTGCCAGCAGCTGGCGGAGGACAGGGAGGAATGAGCAGTTCTTC
TRBV18	NA	NA	TRBJ1-1	CASSPGSLRTEAFF	TGTGCCAGCTCACCAGGGTCCCTGAGGACTGAAGCTTTCTTT
TRBV5-1	NA	TRBD2	TRBJ2-7	CASQTSGYYEQYF	TGCGCCAGCCAGACTAGCGGATACTACGAGCAGTACTTC
TRBV5-1	once	NA	TRBJ2-3	CASSSGAASFTDTQYF	TGCGCCAGCAGCTCGGGCGCAGCGAGTTTCACAGATACGCAGTATTTT
TRBV18	NA	TRBD1	TRBJ1-5	CASSPRDRVQPQHF	TGTGCCAGCTCACCACGGGACAGGGTTCAGCCCCAGCATTTT
TRBV7-3	NA	NA	TRBJ1-2	CASSSPGRAATF	TGTGCCAGCAGCTCCCCGGGTCGCGCAGCCACCTTC
TRBV6-5	NA	NA	TRBJ2-3	CASRREFTDTQYF	TGTGCCTCCCGCCGCGAATTCACAGATACGCAGTATTTT
TRBV27	NA	NA	TRBJ2-1	CASIRKPGPLKPEQFF	TGTGCCAGCATTCGTAAGCCGGGACCCCTAAAACCTGAGCAGTTCTTC
TRBV7-3	once	TRBD2	TRBJ2-3	CASSLRLAGAIDTQYF	TGTGCCAGCAGCCTGAGGCTAGCGGGGGCGATAGATACGCAGTATTTT
TRBV12-5	NA	TRBD2	TRBJ2-5	CASGMGTSGWETQYF	TGTGCTAGTGGTATGGGGACTAGCGGGTGGGAGACCCAGTACTTC
TRBV28	NA	NA	TRBJ1-2	CASSLIQGSGYTF	TGTGCCAGCAGTTTGATACAGGGCTCTGGCTACACCTTC
TRBV4-3	NA	NA	TRBJ2-7	CASSQDRKGLEQYF	TGCGCCAGCAGCCAAGATCGTAAGGGGCTCGAGCAGTACTTC
TRBV27	NA	NA	TRBJ2-7	CASSKQGADEQYF	TGTGCCAGCAGCAAACAGGGTGCTGACGAGCAGTACTTC
TRBV7-2	NA	NA	TRBJ2-3	CASSLAPGTYNTDTQYF	TGTGCCAGCAGCTTAGCTCCCGGGACATACAACACAGATACGCAGTATTTT
TRBV19	NA	TRBD1	TRBJ2-7	CASSPRGTGRYEQYF	TGTGCCAGTAGTCCCCGGGGGACAGGGCGCTACGAGCAGTACTTC
TRBV28	NA	NA	TRBJ1-2	CASSSTSKGYTF	TGTGCCAGCAGCTCGACAAGTAAAGGCTACACCTTC
TRBV23-1	NA	TRBD1	TRBJ2-3	CAAWRGQGADTQYF	TGCGCCGCCTGGAGAGGACAGGGGGCAGATACGCAGTATTTT
TRBV7-3	few	NA	TRBJ2-7	CASSLSGGSSYEQYF	TGTGCCAGCAGCTTAAGTGGGGGCAGCTCCTACGAGCAGTACTTC
TRBV7-9	NA	NA	TRBJ2-7	CATDTPPYEQYF	TGTGCCACGGACACTCCGCCCTACGAGCAGTACTTC
TRBV7-3	NA	NA	TRBJ2-5	CASSLGLRGQETQYF	TGTGCCAGCAGCTTAGGTCTTCGCGGCCAAGAGACCCAGTACTTC
TRBV10-3	NA	TRBD2	TRBJ2-1	CAISDRFIAGGYNEQFF	TGTGCCATCAGTGATCGCTTCATAGCGGGAGGGTACAATGAGCAGTTCTTC
TRBV19	NA	TRBD2	TRBJ2-1	CASSTQLAEGNNEQFF	TGTGCCAGTAGTACCCAACTAGCGGAGGGGAACAATGAGCAGTTCTTC
TRBV5-1	NA	TRBD1	TRBJ2-2	CASSLPPGQSYTGELFF	TGCGCCAGCAGCTTACCCCCGGGACAGAGTTACACCGGGGAGCTGTTTTTT
TRBV2	NA	NA	TRBJ2-6	CASRYGGANVLTF	TGTGCCAGCAGGTATGGTGGGGCCAACGTCCTGACTTTC
TRBV28	NA	NA	TRBJ2-7	CASSLKLELLKRTTYEQYF	TGTGCCAGCAGTTTAAAGCTAGAGCTCTTGAAGAGGACAACCTACGAGCAGTACTTC
TRBV6-1	NA	NA	TRBJ2-7	CASSEPGRDEQYF	TGTGCCAGCAGTGAACCGGGTCGGGACGAGCAGTACTTC
TRBV14	NA	TRBD2	TRBJ2-7	CASSRGGMTSQEQYF	TGTGCCAGCAGCCGGGGGGGGATGACTAGTCAAGAGCAGTACTTC
TRBV6-1	NA	TRBD1	TRBJ1-5	CASTPGQGYNQPQHF	TGTGCCAGCACTCCGGGACAGGGCTACAATCAGCCCCAGCATTTT
TRBV4-3	NA	NA	TRBJ2-2	CASSQDSRGRSTGELFF	TGCGCCAGCAGCCAAGATTCACGGGGGCGAAGCACCGGGGAGCTGTTTTTT
TRBV11-2	NA	NA	TRBJ2-7	CASSLEIPIYEQYF	TGTGCCAGCAGCTTAGAAATTCCCATTTACGAGCAGTACTTC
TRBV4-1	once	NA	TRBJ2-2	CASSQLRMKTGELFF	TGCGCCAGCAGCCAACTGAGGATGAAGACCGGGGAGCTGTTTTTT
TRBV6-1	NA	TRBD2	TRBJ2-7	CASEEGTSGTYEQYF	TGTGCCAGCGAAGAGGGGACTAGCGGAACCTACGAGCAGTACTTC
TRBV5-8	NA	NA	TRBJ1-2	CASSFRDARTF	TGTGCCAGCAGCTTCCGGGACGCGAGAACCTTC
TRBV27	NA	TRBD2	TRBJ2-7	CASSRTGTSSSYEQYF	TGTGCCAGCAGCCGCACCGGGACTAGCTCCTCCTACGAGCAGTACTTC
TRBV7-9	NA	NA	TRBJ1-2	CASSPPGYGYTF	TGTGCCAGCAGCCCTCCCGGCTATGGCTACACCTTC
TRBV27	NA	NA	TRBJ1-5	CASSPWHYRDAYSNQPQHF	TGTGCCAGCAGTCCGTGGCATTACAGGGACGCTTATAGCAATCAGCCCCAGCATTTT
TRBV29-1	NA	NA	TRBJ2-1	CSLSFPSYNEQFF	TGCAGCTTAAGCTTCCCCAGTTACAATGAGCAGTTCTTC
TRBV7-9	NA	TRBD1	TRBJ2-7	CASSFLSGQGVSYEQYF	TGTGCCAGCAGCTTTCTTTCCGGACAGGGGGTATCCTACGAGCAGTACTTC
TRBV4-1	NA	NA	TRBJ1-3	CASSLHDRRSGNTIYF	TGCGCCAGCAGCCTACACGACAGGAGATCTGGAAACACCATATATTTT
TRBV4-1	NA	NA	TRBJ1-5	CASSQAYNQPQHF	TGCGCCAGCAGCCAAGCATACAATCAGCCCCAGCATTTT
TRBV5-1	NA	NA	TRBJ1-1	CASKRDTNTEAFF	TGCGCCAGCAAACGGGACACGAACACTGAAGCTTTCTTT
TRBV27	NA	NA	TRBJ2-7	CASSLFSSGGSYEQYF	TGTGCCAGCAGTTTATTTTCCTCTGGCGGATCCTACGAGCAGTACTTC
TRBV18	NA	TRBD1	TRBJ2-4	CASSLGTGSDGFQYF	TGTGCCAGCTCACTGGGGACAGGGTCCGATGGCTTTCAGTACTTC
TRBV27	NA	NA	TRBJ1-1	CASRAPFEPNTEAFF	TGTGCCAGCCGGGCCCCCTTTGAGCCGAACACTGAAGCTTTCTTT
TRBV30	NA	TRBD1	TRBJ2-7	CAWRQEGARSYEQYF	TGTGCCTGGAGGCAAGAGGGGGCCCGCTCCTACGAGCAGTACTTC